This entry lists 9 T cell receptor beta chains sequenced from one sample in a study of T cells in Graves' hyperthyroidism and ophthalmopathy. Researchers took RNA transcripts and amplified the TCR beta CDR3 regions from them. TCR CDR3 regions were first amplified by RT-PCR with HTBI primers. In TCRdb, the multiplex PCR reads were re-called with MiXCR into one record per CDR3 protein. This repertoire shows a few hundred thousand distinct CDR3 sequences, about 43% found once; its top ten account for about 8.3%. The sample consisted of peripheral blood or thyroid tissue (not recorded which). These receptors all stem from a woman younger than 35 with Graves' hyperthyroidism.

The CDR3 DNA sequence: TGTGCTAGTGGGACAGGGAAGGGCACTGAAGCTTTCTTT. Translating it yields CASGTGKGTEAFF. This sequence joins TRBV6-6 and TRBJ1-1; TRBD1 matches 9 bases. The CDR3 consists of 13 residues. Germline V CDR1 and CDR2: MNHNY, SVGAGI (reference sequence).

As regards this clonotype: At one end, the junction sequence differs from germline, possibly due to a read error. CDR3 DNA sequence: TGTGCCAGTAGTATATTTGGGACACTAAGCAATCAGCAGTTCTTC. Its protein product is CASSIFGTLSNQQFF. This chain connects TRBV19 to TRBJ2-5; D perhaps matches TRBD1 (6 bases). The DNA end is a closer match to TRBJ2-1, so the J assignment may be wrong. The CDR3 extends over 15 amino acids. Germline CDR1 and CDR2: LNHDA and SQIVND (reference sequence).

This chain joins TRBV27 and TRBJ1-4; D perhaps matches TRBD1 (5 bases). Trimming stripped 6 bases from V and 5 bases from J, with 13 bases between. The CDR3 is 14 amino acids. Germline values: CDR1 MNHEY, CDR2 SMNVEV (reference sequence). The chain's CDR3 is CASSQSRGNEKLFF. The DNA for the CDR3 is TGTGCCAGCAGCCAGTCGCGGGGGAATGAAAAACTGTTTTTT.

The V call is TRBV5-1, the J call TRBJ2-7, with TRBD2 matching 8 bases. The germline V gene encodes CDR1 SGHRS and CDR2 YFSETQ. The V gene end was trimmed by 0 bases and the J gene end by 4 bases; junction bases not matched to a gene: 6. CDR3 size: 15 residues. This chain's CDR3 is CASSLVGPGGYEQYF. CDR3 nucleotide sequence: TGCGCCAGCAGCTTGGTAGGGCCGGGAGGGTACGAGCAGTACTTC. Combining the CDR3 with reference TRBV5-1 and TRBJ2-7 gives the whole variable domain KAGVTQTPRYLIKTRGQQVTLSCSPISGHRSVSWYQQTPGQGLQFLFEYFSETQRNKGNFPGRFSGRQFSNSRSEMNVSTLELGDSALYLCASSLVGPGGYEQYFGPGTRLTVT.

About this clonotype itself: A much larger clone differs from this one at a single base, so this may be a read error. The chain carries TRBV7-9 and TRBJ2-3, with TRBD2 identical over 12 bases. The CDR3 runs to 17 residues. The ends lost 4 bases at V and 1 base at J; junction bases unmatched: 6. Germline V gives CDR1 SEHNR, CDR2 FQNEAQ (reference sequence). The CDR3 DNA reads TGTGCCAGCAGCTCACTAGCGGGAGGAACTGGCACAGATACGCAGTATTTT. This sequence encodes CASSSLAGGTGTDTQYF.

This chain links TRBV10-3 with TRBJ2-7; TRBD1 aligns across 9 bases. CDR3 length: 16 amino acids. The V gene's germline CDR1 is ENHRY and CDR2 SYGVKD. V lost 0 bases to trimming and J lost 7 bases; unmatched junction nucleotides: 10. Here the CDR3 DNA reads TGTGCCATCAGTGAGTCGGGGACAGGGCTTTACAATGAGCAGTACTTC. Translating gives CAISESGTGLYNEQYF.

CDR3 nucleotides: TGTGCCAGCAGCGAACAGGGTAAGAACGAGCAGTACTTC. Its protein is CASSEQGKNEQYF. The J gene is TRBJ2-7, the V gene TRBV9; the D gene is possibly TRBD1 (6 bases). V dropped 3 bases and J dropped 5 bases, with 12 bases sitting between them. Germline CDR1 reads SGDLS; CDR2 reads YYNGEE. The CDR3 is made up of 13 amino acids. Filled out from reference TRBV9 and TRBJ2-7, the complete variable domain reads DSGVTQTPKHLITATGQRVTLRCSPRSGDLSVYWYQQSLDQGLQFLIQYYNGEERAKGNILERFSAQQFPDLHSELNLSSLELGDSALYFCASSEQGKNEQYFGPGTRLTVT.

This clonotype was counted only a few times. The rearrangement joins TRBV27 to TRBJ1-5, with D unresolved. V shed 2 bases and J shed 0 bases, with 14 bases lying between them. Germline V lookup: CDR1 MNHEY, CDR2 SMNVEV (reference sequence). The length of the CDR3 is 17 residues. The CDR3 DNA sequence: TGTGCCAGCAGTTTAAGCAGCTCCCATATTAGCAATCAGCCCCAGCATTTT. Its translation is CASSLSSSHISNQPQHF.

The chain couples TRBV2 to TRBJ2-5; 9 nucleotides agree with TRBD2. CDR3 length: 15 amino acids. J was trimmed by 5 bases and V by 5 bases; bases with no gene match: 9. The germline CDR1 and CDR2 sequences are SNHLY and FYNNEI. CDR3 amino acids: CASSSGLATGETQYF. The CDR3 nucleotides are TGTGCCAGCAGTTCAGGACTAGCGACGGGCGAGACCCAGTACTTC. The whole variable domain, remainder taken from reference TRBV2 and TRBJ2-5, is EPEVTQTPSHQVTQMGQEVILRCVPISNHLYFYWYRQILGQKVEFLVSFYNNEISEKSEIFDDQFSVERPDGSNFTLKIRSTKLEDSAMYFCASSSGLATGETQYFGPGTRLLVL.